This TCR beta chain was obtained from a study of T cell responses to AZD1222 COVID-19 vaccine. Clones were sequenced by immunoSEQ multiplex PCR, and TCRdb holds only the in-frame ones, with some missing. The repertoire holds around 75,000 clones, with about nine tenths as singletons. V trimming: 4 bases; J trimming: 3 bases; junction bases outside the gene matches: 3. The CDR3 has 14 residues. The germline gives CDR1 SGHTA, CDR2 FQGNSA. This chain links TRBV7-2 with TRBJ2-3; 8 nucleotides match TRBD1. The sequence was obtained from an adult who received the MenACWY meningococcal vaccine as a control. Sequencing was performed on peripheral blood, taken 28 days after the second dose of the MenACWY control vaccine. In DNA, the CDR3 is TGTGCCAGCAGCTCCCGGACAGGGACAGATACGCAGTATTTT. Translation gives CASSSRTGTDTQYF.